Below, 2 T cell receptor beta chains from the same sample are listed, as sequenced in a study of Graves' ophthalmopathy and Graves' hyperthyroidism. RNA served as the template for amplifying TCR beta CDR3 regions. Scientists carried out first-round RT-PCR using HTBI primers and then a second-round multiplex PCR. TCRdb processed the multiplex PCR reads anew with MiXCR; each CDR3 protein has one entry. The sample includes 200,000 to 250,000 distinct CDR3 sequences, approximately 28% of them seen just once. The material sequenced was peripheral blood. The receptor source for this set is a man aged 45-65 years with Graves' ophthalmopathy.

The table lists this clonotype with many counts. V gene TRBV28 combines with J gene TRBJ1-5; D ambiguous. Per the germline V gene, CDR1 is MDHEN and CDR2 is SYDVKM. The CDR3 consists of 13 residues. With 6 bases removed from V and 3 bases from J, the gap between germline ends came to 9 bases. The CDR3: CASSHINNQPQHF. For the CDR3, the DNA is TGTGCCAGCAGCCACATTAACAATCAGCCCCAGCATTTT.

This clonotype was counted at least ten times. The rearrangement uses TRBV27 and TRBJ2-7, with D hard to call. This CDR3 region has 14 residues. The germline V gene encodes CDR1 MNHEY and CDR2 SMNVEV (reference sequence). Trimming cost V 4 bases and J 3 bases, with 13 bases left between them. The CDR3 bases are TGTGCCAGCAGTTCGTCCCTCGAAATCTACGAGCAGTACTTC. Translation: CASSSSLEIYEQYF.